This TCR beta chain was profiled in a study of blood T cell repertoires in COVID-19. During active infection, Seattle patients enrolled and were then monitored through disease. The germline gives CDR1 SGHNT, CDR2 YYREEE (reference sequence). The CDR3 extends over 17 amino acids. The ends lost 0 bases at V and 2 bases at J; junction bases unmatched: 4. Per the original data handling: By means of reference gene primer amplification, nucleated cell counts were estimated. Using immunoSEQ multiplex PCR, the repertoire was profiled, and TCRdb retains in-frame clones only, with some absent. The V and J calls and clone size were taken over from that table, and D and trimming were inferred from the DNA. The data hold around 160,000 clones, with around 85% observed a single time.

Sequencing was carried out using peripheral blood. V and J are TRBV5-4 and TRBJ2-3; 12 nucleotides agree with TRBD2. This clonotype originated in an older woman with COVID-19, enrolled during active disease. CDR3 in amino acids: CASSLDSSGGATDTQYF. As DNA, the CDR3 is TGTGCCAGCAGCTTGGATTCTAGCGGGGGGGCCACAGATACGCAGTATTTT.